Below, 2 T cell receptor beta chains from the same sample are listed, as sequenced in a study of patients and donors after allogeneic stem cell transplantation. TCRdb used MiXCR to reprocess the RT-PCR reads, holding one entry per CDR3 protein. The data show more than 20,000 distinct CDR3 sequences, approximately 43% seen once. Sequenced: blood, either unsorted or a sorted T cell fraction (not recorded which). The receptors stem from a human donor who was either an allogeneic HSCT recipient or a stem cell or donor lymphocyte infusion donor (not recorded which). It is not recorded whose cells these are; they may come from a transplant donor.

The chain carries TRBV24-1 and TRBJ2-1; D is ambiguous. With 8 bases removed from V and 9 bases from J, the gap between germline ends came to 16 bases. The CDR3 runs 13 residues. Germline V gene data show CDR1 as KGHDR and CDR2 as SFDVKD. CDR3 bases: TGTGCCACCAAGCAACGAGGCGTGGGTGAGCAGTTCTTC. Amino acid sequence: CATKQRGVGEQFF.

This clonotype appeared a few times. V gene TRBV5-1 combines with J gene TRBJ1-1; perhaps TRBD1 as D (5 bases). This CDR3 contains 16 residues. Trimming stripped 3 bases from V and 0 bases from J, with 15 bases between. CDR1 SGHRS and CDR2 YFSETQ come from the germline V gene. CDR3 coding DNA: TGCGCCAGCAGCTCGTCCGGGACGGTTATGAACACTGAAGCTTTCTTT. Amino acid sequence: CASSSSGTVMNTEAFF.